This section outlines one TCR beta chain sequence together with its context. How the authors handled the data: Amplification of reference gene primers was used by the study to estimate nucleated cell counts. TCRdb's copy holds only in-frame clones and misses some; the assay was immunoSEQ multiplex PCR. Clonal size and the V and J genes are those of that table, whereas D and trimming came from the DNA. The table lists around 110,000 clones, approximately 90% of them singletons. Germline lookup yields CDR1 LGHNA and CDR2 YSLEER. V was pared by 1 base and J by 2 bases, with 10 bases between. The length of the CDR3 is 15 residues. The record originates from a study of blood T cell repertoires in COVID-19. Study in general: Acute and convalescent COVID-19 specimens originated in the United States, Italy and Spain.

The origin of this receptor is a human donor with active COVID-19. The donor label of this sample is uncertain. Sequencing was done on a sample of peripheral blood. This rearrangement joins TRBV4-3 to TRBJ2-3, with D possibly matching TRBD2 (7 bases). DNA for the CDR3: TGCGCCAGCAGCCAAGCGGGGGGACACACAGATACGCAGTATTTT. Translation: CASSQAGGHTDTQYF.